The 26 T cell receptor beta chains presented below share a single source sample, sequenced in a study of blood T cells in healthy people across ages. Then a second PCR, running about 6 to 11 cycles, was carried out with a sample-barcoded 5' primer and a J-beta primer mix. TCRdb recomputed calls from the 5' RACE reads with MiXCR, one row per CDR3 protein. The table shows about a million distinct CDR3 sequences, with around 49% occurring only once. Sequenced sample: blood. The source is a man aged 30-40 years in good health.

This clonotype was recorded only once. This chain uses TRBV9 with TRBJ2-3, with D possibly being TRBD1 or TRBD2 (5 bases each). V shed 3 bases and J shed 7 bases, with 9 bases lying between them. In germline, CDR1 is SGDLS, CDR2 YYNGEE. The CDR3 is 12 amino acids. The CDR3, as DNA: TGTGCCAGCAGCGCCAGGGAGAATACGCAGTATTTT. This codes for CASSARENTQYF.

A remark on this clonotype: A much more abundant neighbour one base away suggests this may be a read error. This chain uses TRBV4-3 with TRBJ2-5, with TRBD1 matching over 7 bases. Looked up from germline, CDR1 is LGHNA and CDR2 is YSLEER. V was clipped by 3 bases and J by 11 bases; unmatched bases: 12. The CDR3 spans 14 residues. CDR3 DNA: TGCGCCAGCAGCCACGAGGGGGCTTACAATGAGCAGTACTTC. Its translation: CASSHEGAYNEQYF.

The rearrangement links TRBV20-1 to TRBJ1-2; D is uncertain. V was pared by 0 bases and J by 3 bases, with 23 bases between. CDR3 length: 18 amino acids. Per germline, CDR1 DFQATT and CDR2 SNEGSKA (reference sequence). The CDR3 DNA reads as TGCAGTGCTAGAGATTCAGGCTCCCTCCCCTCATGGGACTATGGCTACACCTTC. Translated: CSARDSGSLPSWDYGYTF.

This clonotype was recorded once. This chain links TRBV25-1 with TRBJ2-2; TRBD2 aligns across 8 bases. The CDR3 contains 15 residues. Germline V CDR1 and CDR2: MGHDK, SYGVNS. The V gene end was trimmed by 4 bases and the J gene end by 6 bases; junction bases not matched to a gene: 7. The CDR3 DNA is TGTGCCAGCAGTGTCACCGGGACTAGGGCCGGGGAGCTGTTTTTT. Translation: CASSVTGTRAGELFF.

V usage is TRBV30 and J usage is TRBJ2-1; 7 bases match TRBD2. J gave up 5 bases and V 5 bases, and 9 bases lay outside the gene matches. The germline CDR1 and CDR2 sequences are GTSNPN and SVGIG (reference sequence). This CDR3 comprises 14 residues. CDR3 residues: CAWESGAGDNEQFF. The CDR3, as DNA: TGTGCCTGGGAAAGCGGGGCTGGGGACAATGAGCAGTTCTTC.

Ten or more counts support this clonotype. This chain links TRBV15 with TRBJ2-4, with D uncertain. Looked up from germline, CDR1 is LNHNV and CDR2 is YYDKDF (reference sequence). CDR3 length: 12 residues. The V end was cut by 0 bases, the J end by 6 bases, with 3 bases between. The CDR3 spells CATSRDPNIQYF. CDR3 nucleotide sequence: TGTGCCACCAGCAGAGATCCAAACATTCAGTACTTC.

V is TRBV29-1 and J is TRBJ2-3, with 7 positions matching TRBD2. This CDR3 comprises 13 residues. J was trimmed by 6 bases and V by 4 bases; bases with no gene match: 7. Looked up from germline, CDR1 is SQVTM and CDR2 is ANQGSEA. The DNA for the CDR3 is TGCAGCGTTGGCGGGAGAGCCGTGGATACGCAGTATTTT. Its translation: CSVGGRAVDTQYF.

This clonotype was counted only a few times. The chain combines TRBV7-2 with TRBJ1-2; 9 positions match TRBD1. CDR1 is SGHTA, CDR2 FQGNSA, per germline. V lost 3 bases, J lost 6 bases, and 8 bases stayed unmatched. The CDR3 consists of 15 residues. CDR3 in amino acids: CASSLGIQGADGYTF. The CDR3 coding sequence is TGTGCCAGCAGCTTGGGTATACAGGGGGCTGATGGCTACACCTTC. The variable domain in full, completed from reference TRBV7-2 and TRBJ1-2, reads GAGVSQSPSNKVTEKGKDVELRCDPISGHTALYWYRQSLGQGLEFLIYFQGNSAPDKSGLPSDRFSAERTGGSVSTLTIQRTQQEDSAVYLCASSLGIQGADGYTFGSGTRLTVV.

This chain joins TRBV5-6 and TRBJ1-2; a weak D match, TRBD1 (5 bases). Germline CDR1 is SGHDT and CDR2 is YYEEEE. The CDR3 runs to 15 residues. The V end lost 4 bases, the J end lost 0 bases, and 13 bases lay between the germline ends. The CDR3 region has the DNA TGTGCCAGCAGCGGGGACTTCATGACTAACTATGGCTACACCTTC. Protein product: CASSGDFMTNYGYTF.

The V and J genes are TRBV6-2 or TRBV6-3 and TRBJ2-7; D may match TRBD1 or TRBD2 (5 bases each). CDR3 size: 15 residues. Between the trimmed V and J ends, which lost 5 bases and 0 bases, there was a span of 14 bases. Germline V gene lookup returns CDR1 MNHEY and CDR2 SVGEGT. The CDR3 loop is CASSTGTSGSYEQYF. For the CDR3, the DNA is TGTGCCAGCAGTACCGGGACGTCCGGCTCCTACGAGCAGTACTTC.

This chain links TRBV20-1 with TRBJ2-7; D perhaps matches TRBD1 (5 bases). The CDR3 consists of 13 residues. Germline V lookup: CDR1 DFQATT, CDR2 SNEGSKA (reference sequence). V was pared by 3 bases and J by 5 bases, with 14 bases between. Here the CDR3 DNA reads TGCAGTGCTAGGTGGCAGGGTGCGAACGAGCAGTACTTC. Translating it yields CSARWQGANEQYF.

The chain combines TRBV4-3 with TRBJ2-1, with TRBD2 identical over 11 bases. The CDR3 extends over 19 amino acids. V lost 0 bases to trimming and J lost 5 bases; unmatched junction nucleotides: 12. Germline V gene sequence: CDR1 LGHNA, CDR2 YSLEER. CDR3 protein: CASSQDGSIAGGPHNEQFF. CDR3 sequence (DNA): TGCGCCAGCAGCCAAGATGGATCAATAGCGGGGGGGCCCCACAATGAGCAGTTCTTC.

This clonotype appeared many times. The genes are TRBV12-3 or TRBV12-4 and TRBJ1-1; D perhaps matches TRBD1 (6 bases). V gave up 0 bases and J gave up 0 bases, with 8 bases separating them. CDR3 length equals 15 residues. CDR3: CASSLAGQLNTEAFF. The CDR3 nucleotides are TGTGCCAGCAGTTTAGCCGGACAGTTGAACACTGAAGCTTTCTTT.

This clonotype showed up just a few times. The V and J genes are TRBV20-1 and TRBJ2-7, with 7 bases identical to TRBD1. From germline, CDR1 is DFQATT and CDR2 SNEGSKA (reference sequence). Losses at the gene ends were 5 bases for V and 2 bases for J; bases not matched to a gene: 6. The CDR3 extends over 13 amino acids. The CDR3 sequence: CSAGADRAYEQYF. CDR3 coding DNA: TGCAGTGCTGGGGCAGACAGGGCCTACGAGCAGTACTTC.

The chain employs TRBV29-1 and TRBJ2-7; possible D gene TRBD2, 5 bases. V lost 0 bases to trimming and J lost 4 bases, with 10 bases between them. The V gene's germline CDR1 is SQVTM and CDR2 ANQGSEA. This CDR3 contains 13 residues. CDR3 sequence (DNA): TGCAGCGTTGAAGAAGGGCCGGGATACGAGCAGTACTTC. Translation gives CSVEEGPGYEQYF.

J is TRBJ1-1 and V is TRBV6-1; perhaps TRBD1 as D (5 bases). CDR1 is MNHNS, CDR2 SASEGT, per germline. Trimming shortened V by 1 base and J by 6 bases, and 12 bases separated the two germline ends. This CDR3 comprises 14 residues. CDR3 protein: CASSEGQGGAEAFF. For the CDR3, the DNA is TGTGCCAGCAGTGAAGGGCAGGGCGGCGCTGAAGCTTTCTTT.

In its sample, this clonotype was seen a few times. The chain uses TRBV6-4 and TRBJ2-1; 14 bases line up with TRBD2. In germline, CDR1 is MRHNA, CDR2 SNTAGT. The CDR3 totals 15 residues. V trimming: 6 bases; J trimming: 9 bases; junction bases outside the gene matches: 7. In DNA, the CDR3 is TGTGCCAGCAGCCCGACTAGCGGGGGGGCCCGTGAGCAGTTCTTC. This gives the protein CASSPTSGGAREQFF.

The rearrangement links TRBV3-1 to TRBJ2-5; weak D call: TRBD2 (6 bases). In germline, CDR1 is LGHDT, CDR2 YNNKEL (reference sequence). Trimming shortened V by 10 bases and J by 4 bases, and 22 bases separated the two germline ends. The CDR3 spans 15 residues. The CDR3 spells CATSSGTPLRETQYF. CDR3 sequence (DNA): TGTGCCACCTCATCCGGGACTCCATTGAGAGAGACCCAGTACTTC.

This chain links TRBV5-1 with TRBJ2-1, with TRBD2 matching over 7 bases. Trimming cost V 4 bases and J 4 bases; bases outside gene matches: 8. CDR1 and CDR2 from the germline V gene are SGHRS and YFSETQ. The CDR3 runs to 15 residues. CDR3: CASSLTAGTYNEQFF. CDR3 nucleotides: TGCGCCAGCAGCCTTACAGCGGGGACTTACAATGAGCAGTTCTTC. Full variable domain (missing parts from reference TRBV5-1 and TRBJ2-1): KAGVTQTPRYLIKTRGQQVTLSCSPISGHRSVSWYQQTPGQGLQFLFEYFSETQRNKGNFPGRFSGRQFSNSRSEMNVSTLELGDSALYLCASSLTAGTYNEQFFGPGTRLTVL.

The V call is TRBV9, the J call TRBJ1-2, with D uncertain. The germline V and J ends were trimmed by 3 bases and 3 bases, with 3 bases remaining between them. This CDR3 has 11 amino acids. Germline CDR1 SGDLS, CDR2 YYNGEE. CDR3 DNA sequence: TGTGCCAGCAGCGACCACTATGGCTACACCTTC. It yields the protein CASSDHYGYTF.

The genes are TRBV7-3 and TRBJ2-3; no clear D gene. CDR1 and CDR2 from the germline V gene are SGHTA and FQGTGA. CDR3 size: 12 residues. Trimming left V 3 bases short and J 5 bases short, with 6 bases between. The CDR3 reads CASSFTGDTQYF. CDR3 in DNA: TGTGCCAGCAGCTTCACCGGAGATACGCAGTATTTT.

The rearrangement uses TRBV10-2 and TRBJ2-7, with D maybe TRBD2 (6 bases). The CDR3 extends over 13 amino acids. Trimming cost V 8 bases and J 6 bases, with 17 bases left between them. CDR1 WSHSY and CDR2 SAAADI come from the germline V gene. This CDR3 reads CASAATVGGEQYF. The CDR3 DNA reads TGCGCCAGCGCCGCGACGGTGGGGGGCGAGCAGTACTTC.

The chain carries TRBV15 and TRBJ2-7; possible D gene TRBD2, 5 bases. The CDR3 runs to 12 residues. Trimming shortened V by 1 base and J by 6 bases, and 7 bases separated the two germline ends. Germline V gene sequence: CDR1 LNHNV, CDR2 YYDKDF (reference sequence). CDR3 nucleotides: TGTGCCACCAGCAGAGCGGCGGGCGAGCAGTACTTC. Its protein is CATSRAAGEQYF.

The rearrangement joins TRBV30 to TRBJ1-5; D unresolved. Germline lookup yields CDR1 GTSNPN and CDR2 SVGIG (reference sequence). V lost 7 bases, J lost 1 base, and 11 bases lay in between. The CDR3 runs to 13 residues. Here the CDR3 reads CAFDRGSNQPQHF. The CDR3 DNA sequence: TGTGCCTTCGACCGAGGGAGCAATCAGCCCCAGCATTTT.

The V and J genes are TRBV15 and TRBJ2-5, with D perhaps being TRBD1 or TRBD2 (6 bases each). Trimming removed 0 bases from V and 7 bases from J, with 12 bases in between. The CDR3 length is 14 residues. Germline CDR1 reads LNHNV; CDR2 reads YYDKDF (reference sequence). This chain's CDR3 is CATSRDDGGGTQYF. The DNA for the CDR3 is TGTGCCACCAGCAGAGATGACGGGGGCGGGACCCAGTACTTC.

This chain connects TRBV9 to TRBJ1-6; the D is unclear. V gave up 0 bases and J gave up 10 bases, with 8 bases separating them. This CDR3 has 13 residues. Germline loops: CDR1 SGDLS, CDR2 YYNGEE. The CDR3 DNA reads TGTGCCAGCAGCGTAGGCGAGATATCACCCCTCCACTTT. The encoded protein is CASSVGEISPLHF.